The 4 T cell receptor beta chains given below trace back to one sample, sequenced in a study of blood T cells in healthy people across ages. With a J-beta primer mix and a sample-barcoded 5' primer, a second PCR ran roughly 7 to 11 cycles. TCRdb recomputed calls from the 5' RACE reads with MiXCR, one row per CDR3 protein. The sample lists about 1.5 million distinct CDR3 sequences, approximately 43% occurring once. Sequencing was performed on blood. The receptors were sampled from a young woman in good health.

This clonotype was seen a single time. The chain uses TRBV29-1 and TRBJ2-1, with D tentatively TRBD1 (5 bases). CDR1 and CDR2 (germline): SQVTM, ANQGSEA. CDR3 size: 12 residues. V dropped 7 bases and J dropped 4 bases, with 11 bases sitting between them. CDR3 sequence (DNA): TGCAGCGCCACGACAGTGTACAATGAGCAGTTCTTC. Translating it yields CSATTVYNEQFF.

The V gene is TRBV4-2, the J gene TRBJ2-7, with 14 bases matching TRBD2. The length of the CDR3 is 17 residues. Trimming at V came to 3 bases and at J to 5 bases, leaving 9 bases not matched to a gene. CDR1 is LGHNA and CDR2 is YNFKEQ in the germline V gene. The CDR3 DNA follows: TGTGCCAGCAGCCAGCCGGGGACTAGCGGGAGTTCCGACGAGCAGTACTTC. Its protein product is CASSQPGTSGSSDEQYF.

Notes on this clonotype: At one of its ends the junction is not consistent with the germline gene, which may arise from a read error. This chain connects TRBV4-2 to TRBJ2-3; the D gene could be TRBD1 or TRBD2 (6 bases each). This CDR3 contains 17 residues. Germline assignment: CDR1 LGHNA and CDR2 YNFKEQ. CDR3 sequence reads: CASSPPLQGTYTDTQNF. CDR3 nucleotides: TGTGCCAGCAGCCCTCCCCTGCAGGGGACTTACACAGATACGCAGAATTTT.

V gene TRBV21-1 combines with J gene TRBJ1-2; TRBD1 reflects the table's D call only, with no check against the DNA. TRBV21-1 is recorded as a pseudogene. This CDR3 has 14 amino acids. Here the CDR3 reads CASSKEAGINGYTF. CDR3 coding DNA: TGTGCCAGCAGCAAAGAGGCAGGGATAAATGGCTACACCTTC.